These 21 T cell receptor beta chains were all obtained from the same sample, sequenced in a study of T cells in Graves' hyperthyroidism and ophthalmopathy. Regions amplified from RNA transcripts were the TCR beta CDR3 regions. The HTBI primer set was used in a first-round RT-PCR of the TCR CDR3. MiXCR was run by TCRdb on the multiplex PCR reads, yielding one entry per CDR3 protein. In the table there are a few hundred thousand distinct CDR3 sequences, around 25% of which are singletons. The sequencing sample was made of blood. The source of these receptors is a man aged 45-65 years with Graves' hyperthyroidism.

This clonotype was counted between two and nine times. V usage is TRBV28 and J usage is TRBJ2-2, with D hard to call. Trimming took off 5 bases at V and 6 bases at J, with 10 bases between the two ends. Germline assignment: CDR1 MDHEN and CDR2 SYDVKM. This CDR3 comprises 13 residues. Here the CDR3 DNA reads TGTGCCAGCAGTCCGGTTCTCTCCGGGGAGCTGTTTTTT. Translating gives CASSPVLSGELFF.

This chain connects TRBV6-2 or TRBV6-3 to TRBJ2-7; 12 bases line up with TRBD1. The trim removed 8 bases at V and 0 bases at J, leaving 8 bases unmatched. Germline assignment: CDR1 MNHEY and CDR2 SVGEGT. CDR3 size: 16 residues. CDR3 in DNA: TGTGCCAGCTGGGGACAGGGGGCATTCCTCTCCTACGAGCAGTACTTC. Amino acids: CASWGQGAFLSYEQYF.

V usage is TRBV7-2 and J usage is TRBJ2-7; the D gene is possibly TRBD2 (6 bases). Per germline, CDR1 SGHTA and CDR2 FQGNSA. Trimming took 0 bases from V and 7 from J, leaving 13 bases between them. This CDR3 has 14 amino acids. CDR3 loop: CASSLARIGGEQYF. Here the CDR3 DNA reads TGTGCCAGCAGCTTAGCCCGGATTGGGGGGGAGCAGTACTTC. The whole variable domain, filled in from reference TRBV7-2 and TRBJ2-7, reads GAGVSQSPSNKVTEKGKDVELRCDPISGHTALYWYRQSLGQGLEFLIYFQGNSAPDKSGLPSDRFSAERTGGSVSTLTIQRTQQEDSAVYLCASSLARIGGEQYFGPGTRLTVT.

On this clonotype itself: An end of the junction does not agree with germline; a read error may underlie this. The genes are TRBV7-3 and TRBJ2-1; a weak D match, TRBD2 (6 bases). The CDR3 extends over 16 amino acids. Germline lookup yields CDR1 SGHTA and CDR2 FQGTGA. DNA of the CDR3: TGCGCCAGCAGTAGCAGCTTGGGGGGCTCCTACAATGAGCAGTTCTTC. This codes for CASSSSLGGSYNEQFF.

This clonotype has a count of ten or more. CDR3 coding DNA: TGCAGTGCTATTACTTCCGGGACTAGCAAGACCCAGTACTTC. Translated, it gives CSAITSGTSKTQYF. The J gene is TRBJ2-5, the V gene TRBV20-1; 9 positions match TRBD2. CDR1 is DFQATT and CDR2 is SNEGSKA in the germline V gene (reference sequence). This CDR3 region has 14 residues. V shed 4 bases, J shed 6 bases, and the junction held 9 bases outside the gene matches.

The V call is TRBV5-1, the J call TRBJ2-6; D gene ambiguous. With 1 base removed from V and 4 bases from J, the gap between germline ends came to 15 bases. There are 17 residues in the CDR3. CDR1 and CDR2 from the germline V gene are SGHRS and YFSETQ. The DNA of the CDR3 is TGCGCCAGCAGCTTGTTCCCGGCCTTGGGGGGGGCCAACGTCCTGACTTTC. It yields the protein CASSLFPALGGANVLTF.

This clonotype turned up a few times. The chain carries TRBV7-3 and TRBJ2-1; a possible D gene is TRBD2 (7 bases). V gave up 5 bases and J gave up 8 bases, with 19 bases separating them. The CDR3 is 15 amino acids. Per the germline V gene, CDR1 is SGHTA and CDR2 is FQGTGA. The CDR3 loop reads CASSRSAGAGDEQFF. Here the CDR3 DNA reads TGTGCCAGCAGCCGGTCGGCAGGGGCGGGGGATGAGCAGTTCTTC.

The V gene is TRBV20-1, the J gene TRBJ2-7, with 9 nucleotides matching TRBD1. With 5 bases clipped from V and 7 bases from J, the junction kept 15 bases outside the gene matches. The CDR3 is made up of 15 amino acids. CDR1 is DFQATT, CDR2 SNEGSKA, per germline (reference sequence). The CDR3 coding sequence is TGCAGTGCTGAGGACCGGGACAGGGAGGCGGAGGAGCAGTACTTC. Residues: CSAEDRDREAEEQYF.

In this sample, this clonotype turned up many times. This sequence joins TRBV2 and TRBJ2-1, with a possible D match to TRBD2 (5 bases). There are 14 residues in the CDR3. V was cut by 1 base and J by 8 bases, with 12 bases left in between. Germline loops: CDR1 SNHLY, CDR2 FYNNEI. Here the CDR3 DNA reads TGTGCCAGCAGTGAAGGTTTAGTGGAGGATGAGCAGTTCTTC. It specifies CASSEGLVEDEQFF.

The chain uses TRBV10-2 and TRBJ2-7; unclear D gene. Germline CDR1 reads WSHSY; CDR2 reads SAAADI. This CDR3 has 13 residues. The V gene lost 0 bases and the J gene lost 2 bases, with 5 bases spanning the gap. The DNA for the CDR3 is TGCGCCAGCAGTGAGTCCACTGCCTACGAGCAGTACTTC. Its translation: CASSESTAYEQYF.

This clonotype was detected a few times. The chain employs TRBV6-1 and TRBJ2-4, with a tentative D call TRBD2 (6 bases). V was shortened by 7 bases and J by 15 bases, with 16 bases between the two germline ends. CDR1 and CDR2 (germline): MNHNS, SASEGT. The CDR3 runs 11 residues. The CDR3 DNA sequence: TGTGCCAGCAAGTTAGGGAGGCCGGTGTACTTC. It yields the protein CASKLGRPVYF.

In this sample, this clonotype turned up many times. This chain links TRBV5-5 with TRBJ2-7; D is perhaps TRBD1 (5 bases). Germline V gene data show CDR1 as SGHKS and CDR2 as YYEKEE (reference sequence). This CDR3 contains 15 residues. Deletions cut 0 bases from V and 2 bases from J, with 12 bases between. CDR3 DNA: TGTGCCAGCAGCTTGGAAGGGGTTCCCACCTACGAGCAGTACTTC. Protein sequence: CASSLEGVPTYEQYF.

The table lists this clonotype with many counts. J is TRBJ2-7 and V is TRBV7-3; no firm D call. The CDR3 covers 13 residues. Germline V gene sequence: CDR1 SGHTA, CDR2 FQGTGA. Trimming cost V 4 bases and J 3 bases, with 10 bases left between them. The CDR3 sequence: CASSSGPNYEQYF. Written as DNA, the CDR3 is TGTGCCAGCAGCTCCGGGCCGAACTACGAGCAGTACTTC.

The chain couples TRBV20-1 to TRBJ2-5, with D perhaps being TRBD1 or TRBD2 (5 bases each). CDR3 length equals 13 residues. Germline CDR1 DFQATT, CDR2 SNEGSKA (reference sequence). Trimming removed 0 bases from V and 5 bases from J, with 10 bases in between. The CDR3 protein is CSARDPWGETQYF. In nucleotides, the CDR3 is TGCAGTGCTAGAGACCCATGGGGGGAGACCCAGTACTTC.

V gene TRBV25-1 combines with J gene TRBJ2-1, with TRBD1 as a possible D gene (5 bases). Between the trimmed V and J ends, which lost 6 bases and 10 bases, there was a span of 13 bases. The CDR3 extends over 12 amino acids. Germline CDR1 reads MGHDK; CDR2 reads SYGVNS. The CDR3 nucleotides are TGTGCCAGCAGCGCAGTGGGGCGGGAGCAGTTCTTC. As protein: CASSAVGREQFF.

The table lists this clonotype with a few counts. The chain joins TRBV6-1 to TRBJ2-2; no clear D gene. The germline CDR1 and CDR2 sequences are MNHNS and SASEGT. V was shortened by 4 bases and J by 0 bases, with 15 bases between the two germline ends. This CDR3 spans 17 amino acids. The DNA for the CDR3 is TGTGCCAGCAGTGGAAGGAAGGTTTGGCCGAACACCGGGGAGCTGTTTTTT. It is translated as CASSGRKVWPNTGELFF.

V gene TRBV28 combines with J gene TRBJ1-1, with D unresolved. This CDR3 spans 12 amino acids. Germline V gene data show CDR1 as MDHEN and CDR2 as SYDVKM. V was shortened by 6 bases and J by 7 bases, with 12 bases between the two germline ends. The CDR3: CASSPAGVEAFF. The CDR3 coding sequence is TGTGCCAGCAGCCCCGCCGGCGTTGAAGCTTTCTTT.

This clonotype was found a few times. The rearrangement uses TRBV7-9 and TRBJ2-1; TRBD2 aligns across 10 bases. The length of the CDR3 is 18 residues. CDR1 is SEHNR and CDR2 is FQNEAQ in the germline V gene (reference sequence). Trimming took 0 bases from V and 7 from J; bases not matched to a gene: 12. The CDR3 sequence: CASSLALGASGGRNEQFF. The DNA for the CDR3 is TGTGCCAGCAGCTTAGCGCTGGGGGCTAGCGGGGGTAGGAATGAGCAGTTCTTC.

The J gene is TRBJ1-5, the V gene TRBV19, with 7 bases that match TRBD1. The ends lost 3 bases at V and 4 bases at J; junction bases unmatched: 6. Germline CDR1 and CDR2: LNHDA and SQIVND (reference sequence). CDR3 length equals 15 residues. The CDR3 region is CASSMQRGRNQPQHF. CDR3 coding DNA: TGTGCCAGTAGTATGCAAAGGGGGCGGAATCAGCCCCAGCATTTT.

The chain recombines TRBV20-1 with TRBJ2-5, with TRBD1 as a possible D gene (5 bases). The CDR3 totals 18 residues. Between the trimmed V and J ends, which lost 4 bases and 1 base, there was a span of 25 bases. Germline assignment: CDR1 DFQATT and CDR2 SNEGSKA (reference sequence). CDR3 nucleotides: TGCAGTGCTAATTTCATGGCAGGGCGGATGAGCCTCCAAGAGACCCAGTACTTC. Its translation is CSANFMAGRMSLQETQYF.

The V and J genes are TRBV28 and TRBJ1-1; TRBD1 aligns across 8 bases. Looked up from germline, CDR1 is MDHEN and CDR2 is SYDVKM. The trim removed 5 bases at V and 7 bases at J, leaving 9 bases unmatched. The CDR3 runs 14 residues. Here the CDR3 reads CASSTRQGIGEAFF. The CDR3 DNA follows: TGTGCCAGCAGTACTCGACAGGGGATCGGTGAAGCTTTCTTT.